This TCR beta chain is from a study of blood T cell repertoires in COVID-19. Losses at the gene ends were 5 bases for V and 5 bases for J; bases not matched to a gene: 5. From germline, CDR1 is SGHRS and CDR2 YFSETQ. The CDR3 spans 14 residues. Assay: immunoSEQ multiplex PCR; the TCRdb copy retains only in-frame clones and omits some. The table has roughly 180,000 clones, around 82% seen once. This clone was counted a few times. The TCR sequence derives from a man in his 60s who had recovered from COVID-19. V and J are TRBV5-1 and TRBJ2-2; 8 bases are shared with TRBD1. Sequenced sample: peripheral blood. The CDR3 protein is CASRTGAGTGELFF. The CDR3 region has the DNA TGCGCCAGCAGGACAGGGGCGGGGACCGGGGAGCTGTTTTTT.